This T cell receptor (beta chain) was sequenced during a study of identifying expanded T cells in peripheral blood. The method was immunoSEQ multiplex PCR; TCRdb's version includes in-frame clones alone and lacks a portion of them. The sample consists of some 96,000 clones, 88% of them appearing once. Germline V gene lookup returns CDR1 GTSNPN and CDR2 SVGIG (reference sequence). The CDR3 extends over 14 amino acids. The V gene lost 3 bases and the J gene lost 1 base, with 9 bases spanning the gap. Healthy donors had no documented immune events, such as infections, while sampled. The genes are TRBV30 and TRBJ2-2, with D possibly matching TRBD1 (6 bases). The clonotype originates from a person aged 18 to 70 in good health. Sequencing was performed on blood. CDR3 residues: CAWRRTVNTGELFF. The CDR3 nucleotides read TGTGCCTGGAGGAGGACAGTGAACACCGGGGAGCTGTTTTTT.